This T cell receptor (beta chain) was sequenced in a study of T cell responses to AZD1222 COVID-19 vaccine. Broader study findings: Donors were chiefly white British, with a greater number of females, and clonal diversity was perhaps underestimated. Just a handful of people given AZD1222 tested seropositive at baseline. Nearly half of spike-specific TCRs reportedly target variant regions that are unmutated in the B.1.351 and B.1.1.7 variants.

Of note for this clone: The antigen remains unidentified.

Sequenced by immunoSEQ multiplex PCR; TCRdb stores in-frame clones only, minus some. Here the sample spans 130,000 to 150,000 clones, 80% to 95% being singletons. Trimming shortened V by 9 bases and J by 9 bases, and 15 bases separated the two germline ends. The CDR3 has 13 residues. Germline V gene data show CDR1 as MNHNY and CDR2 as SVGAGI (reference sequence). The chain combines TRBV6-6 with TRBJ1-6; D is uncertain. The sequence came from an adult in good health. The input for sequencing was peripheral blood, taken on day 0 of AZD1222 vaccination. In DNA form, the CDR3 reads TGTGCCAGTCGTGGAGGAATGGTTTCACCCCTCCACTTT. This codes for CASRGGMVSPLHF.